A selection of T cell receptor beta chains follows, all from one sample in a study of blood T cell repertoires in COVID-19. Using immunoSEQ multiplex PCR, the repertoire was profiled, and TCRdb retains in-frame clones only, with some absent. The sample lists over 100,000 clones, over 80% occurring once. Material for sequencing was peripheral blood. The receptors shown here come from a woman aged 60-75 years with acute or convalescent COVID-19. Both conserved end residues are trimmed from each CDR3. Fields, in order: D gene, V gene, J gene, CDR3 protein. The D gene is left open where the match is weak.

d_gene: TRBD2; v_gene: TRBV11-2; j_gene: TRBJ2-2; CDR3aa: ASRQGLADTGELF
d_gene: TRBD2; v_gene: TRBV3-1/TRBV3-2; j_gene: TRBJ2-7; CDR3aa: ASSRGGYEQY
d_gene: -; v_gene: TRBV5-1; j_gene: TRBJ2-7; CDR3aa: ASSLDGRPSRGEQY
d_gene: TRBD2; v_gene: TRBV14; j_gene: TRBJ2-1; CDR3aa: ASSLAGVEQF
d_gene: TRBD1; v_gene: TRBV6-6; j_gene: TRBJ2-5; CDR3aa: ASRPPGTGAQETQY
d_gene: -; v_gene: TRBV6-6; j_gene: TRBJ1-4; CDR3aa: ASSSTTGGAEKLF
d_gene: TRBD2; v_gene: TRBV10-3; j_gene: TRBJ2-3; CDR3aa: AISALAGGPSTDTQY
d_gene: TRBD1; v_gene: TRBV2; j_gene: TRBJ2-2; CDR3aa: ASSRQGITGELF
d_gene: TRBD2; v_gene: TRBV24-1; j_gene: TRBJ2-2; CDR3aa: ATRPAGIAGAGGELF
d_gene: -; v_gene: TRBV18; j_gene: TRBJ2-2; CDR3aa: ASSPSGTGELF
d_gene: -; v_gene: TRBV7-9; j_gene: TRBJ1-4; CDR3aa: ASGIRGDEKLF
d_gene: TRBD1; v_gene: TRBV5-1; j_gene: TRBJ1-1; CDR3aa: ASSLLGQHHEAF
d_gene: -; v_gene: TRBV30; j_gene: TRBJ2-1; CDR3aa: AWSDPDKEQF
d_gene: -; v_gene: TRBV6-5; j_gene: TRBJ2-7; CDR3aa: ASSYSYYGEQY
d_gene: -; v_gene: TRBV5-1; j_gene: TRBJ2-1; CDR3aa: ASSLLADSYNEQF